This T cell receptor (beta chain) was identified during a study of cytomegalovirus exposure and HLA in healthy donors (dated by TCRdb to 2016 to 2017). Regarding the study in general: In an earlier analysis of 550 to 750 of the donors, 250 to 350 Gb of sequence data and 100 million or so unique TCR beta sequences from about 179 million T cells were reported. Every repertoire in the discovery cohort had been generated on one and the same sequencing platform. The study aimed to test whether cataloging public T cell receptors could reveal signatures of past pathogen exposure. Using immunosequencing, the study profiled T cell repertoires from some 670 subjects and related those repertoires to cytomegalovirus serostatus. The genetic ancestry cluster associated with self-reported Caucasian donors included 80% to 90% of the 300 to 400 genotyped donors. Roughly five DR-DQ haplotypes were handled as single units for association and clustering, since linkage in the cohort was strong. An earlier analysis of more than 450 of the donors used high-throughput TCR beta sequencing to judge whether each TCR beta V gene segment behaved as functional or pseudogenic. Both class I and class II loci were covered by HLA typing, at four-digit resolution. Rather than drawing on any new phenotypic data, the later analysis identified candidate immune exposures from TCR beta sequences and the way those sequences occurred across donors. Besides the first cohort of 666 subjects, a separate validation cohort made up of some 110 different subjects was used. High-throughput TCR immunosequencing, statistical association of individual TCRs with disease status, and machine learning were combined to predict cytomegalovirus infection status. A later genetic analysis used genome-wide SNP genotypes for about three fifths of the 666 donors, treating that subset as a discovery cohort. Donor age, sex, ethnicity and CMV serostatus were compiled together with the repertoire data. A later analysis re-examined previously published TCR beta repertoires from over 500 donors and added high-resolution HLA genotyping to investigate patterns of TCR occurrence. Across 398 genotyped donors of the cohort, an average of 235,054 unique TCR beta nucleotide sequences per donor were sequenced, and approximately 19% of those sequences were non-productive. Typing coverage differed by locus: A, B, C, DRB1 and DQB1 were typed in roughly 620-630 donors, DQA1 in 500 to 550, DPA1 in around 600, and DPB1 in approximately 450. An early release covering roughly 600 HLA-typed donors comprised approximately 300 gigabases of sequencing data and tens of millions of unique TCR sequences.

The cohort comprised fewer than 750 healthy bone marrow donors. At the time of sampling, all cohort members were nominally healthy, though unrecorded immune exposures were likely present. The donor was CMV seronegative and was included in the group of a few hundred seronegative cohort members. Every donor gave a peripheral blood sample, and the peripheral blood mononuclear cells from that sample were used for TCR beta sequencing. Genomic DNA was extracted from the blood cell samples with the Qiagen DNeasy Blood Extraction Kit. Beyond this particular receptor, the publication reports: An association between a missense DCLRE1C variant and V-gene and J-gene trimming of TCR beta chains was found in a later genetic analysis and replicated in an independent cohort. In this cohort, only TCR beta chains were sequenced, and detectable features were limited by the absence of alpha or paired-chain data. A further reported finding was that TCR beta sequences accurately predicted the HLA-A and HLA-B alleles for most subjects in the first cohort. Immune exposure information for the cohort was limited to CMV serostatus. A few of the identified cytomegalovirus-associated TCR beta chains were confirmed in vitro to be specific for cytomegalovirus antigens. In a later analysis, most CMV-associated TCR beta chains were found to appear HLA-restricted, with HLA associations seemingly driven largely by CMV exposure. Linkage disequilibrium might explain the correlated functional status among segregating V segments, but an unknown experimental factor could not be excluded. According to a later genetic analysis, donors in an Asian-associated ancestry cluster had fewer N-insertions in productive TCRs than the approximately 690-donor mean. Cytomegalovirus status was reported to be diagnosed by the classifier with high specificity and sensitivity in both the original and validation cohorts. The sequencing pipeline was judged likely to have produced a cluster of highly shared sequence variants as a technical artifact. HLA typing was unavailable for some donors at each locus, so association tests used only the typed subset. When HLA alleles, especially DR and DQ, strongly co-occurred, attributing TCR associations to individual alleles was difficult. According to the authors, the approach could potentially be generalized to other disease states and immunological phenotypes. Some IMGT-functional V segments, including TRBV6-2 and TRBV6-3, could not be distinguished by the 87-base-pair reads and were therefore excluded. The earlier analysis of 587 of the donors excluded roughly 16 rarely observed V segments, including chromosome 9 orphons, because counts were too low. Compared with equally common non-associated chains, HLA-associated TCR beta chains in a later analysis were more clonally expanded and had lower generation probabilities. The study gave a list of over 150 TCR beta chains associated with cytomegalovirus. Presence/absence analyses assumed roughly uniform sequencing depth across donors, an assumption that may not hold. An earlier analysis of approximately 570 of the donors showed that most TCR beta V segments appeared in productive rearrangements either about 90% or about 30% of the time, which broadly matched IMGT annotations. A later analysis found that TCR association rates varied across HLA loci, with DRB1 alleles showing the most associated TCRs and HLA-C alleles the fewest. According to a later analysis, parvovirus B19, influenza, CMV and Epstein-Barr virus appeared linked to several top co-occurrence clusters. Most TCR sequences were observed very rarely across donors, whereas some public TCRs were present in many individuals. In a later analysis, 16,951 TCR beta sequences were associated with specific HLA alleles at a false discovery rate of 0.05.

Receptor amplification or capture employed the immunoSEQ multiplex PCR assay. A mixture of 60 forward primers for TCR Vbeta segments and 13 reverse primers for TCR Jbeta segments was used in the multiplex PCR. The CDR3 region of rearranged TCR beta genes was amplified from genomic DNA by a multiplex PCR assay. Amplified TCR beta libraries were sequenced as 87-base-pair reads on the Illumina HiSeq System. The authors' analysis ran thus. In a later analysis, approximately 74 million unique TCR beta chains were counted across the roughly 610 repertoires, and about 9.9 million of these chains were shared by at least two donors. A nearest-neighbor algorithm error-corrected the raw reads and collapsed the reads into unique sequences, merging closely related sequences to remove PCR and sequencing errors. Alignment of CDR3 sequences to IMGT reference sequences was used to assign V, D and J gene segments. For a sequence to be retained, a match of at least six nucleotides was required to both a V gene segment and a J gene segment. Rearrangements were classified as productive when the CDR3 lacked stop codons and remained in frame with V and J, and all other rearrangements were classified as non-productive. CDR3 was defined according to IMGT convention as the region running from the second conserved V-encoded cysteine to the conserved J-encoded phenylalanine. Sequences without an unambiguous match to a single V gene segment were excluded from the earlier analysis of 450 to 650 of the donors. In an earlier analysis of approximately 590 of the donors, V segments were called functional above 56.7% productive rearrangements and were called segregating when the between-donor standard deviation exceeded 5%. To diagnose cytomegalovirus status from the catalog of TCR beta chain sequences, a statistical classification framework was built. In a later analysis, TCR nucleotide sequences were compared against IMGT/GENE-DB human TR gene sequences so that V and J genes could be assigned. In a later analysis, CDR3 sequences and most-parsimonious VDJ recombination scenarios were assigned using the TCRdist pipeline. In a later analysis, each TCR beta chain was defined by its CDR3 amino acid sequence together with its V-gene family, and reads lacking a unique V-gene family were excluded. To address suspected cross-contamination and a sequencing artifact, a later analysis removed some 620 highly shared, low-generation-probability nucleotide sequences. For each public chain, a later analysis derived a clonal expansion index from normalized ranks of inferred template counts within each repertoire. In a later analysis, generation probabilities were computed using a VDJ recombination model fitted to out-of-frame rearrangements, and the results were checked against IGoR. A later analysis scored TCR-TCR, TCR-HLA and TCR-CMV co-occurrence with hypergeometric tests, applying a repertoire-size bias correction to TCR pairs. In a later analysis, false discovery rates were estimated by permuting HLA or CMV assignments 20 times. In a later analysis, co-occurring TCRs were grouped using DBSCAN, with TCRdist sequence similarity added in when clustering inside HLA-allele-positive subsets. For co-occurrence clustering, repertoires with fewer than 30,000 or more than 120,000 public chains were excluded, along with several repertoires with anomalous nucleotide sharing. TCRdb holds this immuneACCESS table with in-frame rearrangements only. Some clones are missing; in checked studies, unresolved V genes explain under half, and the rest has no known cause. V, J and clone size are those of that table, while D and trimming were read from the DNA. This sample comprises fewer than 140,000 clones, 60% to 80% of them detected only once. 2.5% of the sample belongs to the ten largest clones.

CDR3 length: 18 amino acids, cysteine to phenylalanine. Solely the CDR3 DNA is kept, with 54 bases framed from the first base. CDR1 MNHNS and CDR2 SASEGT were looked up in the germline V gene. V has 4 bases trimmed and J has 4 bases trimmed; junction bases matching no gene number 9. On this clone: No antigen is known for it. No base qualities exist here, and no much larger clone lies one base off it.

Sequencing was performed on PBMCs. The sequence is built from TRBV6-1 and TRBJ2-2; 13 bases in between match TRBD2. This clonotype was sampled from a man aged 40-55 years in good health and CMV-seronegative. The CDR3 loop reads CASSAQLTSGGFTGELFF. In nucleotide form, the sequence is TGTGCCAGCAGTGCGCAATTGACTAGCGGGGGGTTCACCGGGGAGCTGTTTTTT.